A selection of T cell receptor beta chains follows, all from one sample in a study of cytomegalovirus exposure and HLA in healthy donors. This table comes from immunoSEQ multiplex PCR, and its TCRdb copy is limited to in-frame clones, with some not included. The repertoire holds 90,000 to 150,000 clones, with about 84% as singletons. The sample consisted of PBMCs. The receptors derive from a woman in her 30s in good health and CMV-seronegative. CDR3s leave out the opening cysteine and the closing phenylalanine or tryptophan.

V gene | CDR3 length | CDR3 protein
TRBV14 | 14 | ASSQGSGWGGDTQY
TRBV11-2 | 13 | ASSYTGGGNTEAF
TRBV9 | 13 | ASSPHREPNEKLF
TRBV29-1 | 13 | SVEDQSGESYEQY
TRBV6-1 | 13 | ASSDRDTSNQPQH
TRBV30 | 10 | AYDGSSYEQY
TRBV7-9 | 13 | ASSPPFREGTEAF
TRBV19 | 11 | ASGLGSGNTIY
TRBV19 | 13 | ASSIDSTNTGELF
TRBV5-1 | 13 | ASSPPLSGGYEQY
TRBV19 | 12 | ASSPGGTGETQY
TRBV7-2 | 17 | ASSLRATGGLVDQETQY
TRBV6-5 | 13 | ASRQHRGANTEAF
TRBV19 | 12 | ASSTRQNNQPQH
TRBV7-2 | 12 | ASSLAGRGTEAF
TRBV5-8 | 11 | ASSRGQPNEQF
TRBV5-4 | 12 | ASAPWGVPYEQY
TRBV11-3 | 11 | ASSLFAGDTQY
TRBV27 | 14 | ASSSPLAGRKNEQF
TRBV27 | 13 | ASSFGGQGAVGYT
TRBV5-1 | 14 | ASSWGPQGTNEKLF
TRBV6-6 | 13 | ASSYKGGSYNEQF
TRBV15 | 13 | ATSSRDRVNTEAF
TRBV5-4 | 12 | ASSLWAGTRDYT
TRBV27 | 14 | ASSPRTSGGLNEQF
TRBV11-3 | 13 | ASSPAGGPYNEQF
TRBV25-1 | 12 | ASSESDTTDTQY
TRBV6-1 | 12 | ASIYRGANEKLF
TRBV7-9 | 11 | ASSLVGVTEAF
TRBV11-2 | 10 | ASSFDSHEQY
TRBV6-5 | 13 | ASSYSGTQGQPQH